The source of this TCR beta chain is a study of preoperative IRX-2 immunotherapy in early breast cancer. The germline V gene has CDR1 LNHNV and CDR2 YYDKDF (reference sequence). This CDR3 contains 15 residues. The V and J ends lost 1 base and 4 bases respectively, with 8 bases between them. The data were produced by immunoSEQ multiplex PCR, yet TCRdb's version contains in-frame clones alone and is incomplete. This table holds tens of thousands of clones, about 95% found once. Noted treatment: preoperative locoregional IRX-2 cytokine immunotherapy. Patients received preoperative, locoregional IRX-2 cytokine immunotherapy in a phase Ib study.

This chain uses TRBV15 with TRBJ2-6; possibly TRBD2 for D (5 bases). The sequence was obtained from a human donor with breast cancer. Material: tumor tissue, obtained after IRX-2 immunotherapy. As DNA, the CDR3 is TGTGCCACCAGCAGAGGGGGAGTAGGGGCCAACGTCCTGACTTTC. The encoded protein is CATSRGGVGANVLTF.